The rows below give T cell receptor beta chains drawn from one sample of a study of spatial heterogeneity in lung cancer. Each CDR3 protein is one row after TCRdb ran MiXCR on the 5' RACE reads. The table lists about 1,800 distinct CDR3 sequences, approximately 11% of them singletons. This sample comprised normal lung tissue next to the tumor, obtained at surgery. The receptors originated from a female donor with early-stage non-small cell lung cancer. Both conserved end residues are trimmed from each CDR3. D genes are given only for firm matches.

-,TRBV4-1,TRBJ2-2,ASRGGANTGELF
-,TRBV27,TRBJ2-2,ASSLQVTGELF
-,TRBV21-1,TRBJ1-2,ASSTASYGYT
TRBD1,TRBV7-9,TRBJ2-2,ASSATRDRGPTGELF
TRBD2,TRBV2,TRBJ2-2,ASRAGTRATGELF
TRBD2,TRBV3-1,TRBJ2-1,ASSPTSTSGRPEQF
TRBD2,TRBV29-1,TRBJ2-5,SVTSGTETQY
TRBD2,TRBV13,TRBJ2-1,ASSLGLDSSGSSNEQF
-,TRBV2,TRBJ2-4,ASSEVTSRGIQY
TRBD1,TRBV19,TRBJ2-1,ASSIDGWTGSPYNEQF
-,TRBV9,TRBJ2-5,ASSVGTDKFQETQY
TRBD2,TRBV6-1,TRBJ2-1,ATSTSGNEQF